This TCR beta chain was recovered during a study of T cells in localized non-small cell lung cancer. In this sample, this clone turned up a few times. Profiled with immunoSEQ multiplex PCR; TCRdb holds only in-frame clones, not every one. The sample consists of about 51,000 clones, 81% of them appearing once. CDR3 size: 14 residues. V lost 3 bases and J 4 bases, leaving 12 bases between the germline ends. Germline V gives CDR1 MGHRA, CDR2 YSYEKL. V and J are TRBV4-1 and TRBJ1-2, with TRBD1 as a possible D gene (5 bases). The sample in question was peripheral blood mononuclear cells, obtained before any cancer treatment. The clonotype was recovered from a man between 40 and 70 years old with stage III lung adenocarcinoma. In DNA, the CDR3 is TGCGCCAGCAGCCATCTTTGGGGCACCTATGGCTACACCTTC. The encoded protein is CASSHLWGTYGYTF.